The rows below give T cell receptor beta chains drawn from one sample of a study of response to subunit inactivated influenza vaccine. TCRdb reprocessed the RT-PCR reads with MiXCR, giving one entry per CDR3 protein. There are 710,000 or so distinct CDR3 sequences in the sample; 15% to 19% occur only once, and under 14% lies in the top ten. The sequencing here drew on PBMCs from blood, taken approximately 13 days after vaccination. These receptors came from a man between 45 and 60 years old who received an inactivated influenza vaccine. Both conserved end residues are part of each CDR3. The order of the fields is clone size, D gene, V gene, J gene, CDR3 DNA, CDR3 protein. A D gene is named only where the DNA matches it firmly. Not every row has a clone size; where given, it reads once, few, many or a size class.

>NA|NA|TRBV12-3/TRBV12-4|TRBJ2-1
TGTGCCAGCAGTCCCGGTCTGAGGGATGAGCAGTTCTTC
CASSPGLRDEQFF
>NA|NA|TRBV6-4|TRBJ2-1
TGTGCCAGCAGTGTATCTACCGGGACTTTGAACAATGAGCAGTTCTTC
CASSVSTGTLNNEQFF
>many|NA|TRBV24-1|TRBJ2-6
TGTGCCACCATGAGGGGTTTGCCTAGCTCTGGGGCCAACGTCCTGACTTTC
CATMRGLPSSGANVLTF
>NA|NA|TRBV30|TRBJ1-4
TGTGCCTGGAGTGTACGTGGGGGCGGGTACGAAAAACTGTTTTTT
CAWSVRGGGYEKLFF
>few|NA|TRBV4-3|TRBJ2-4
TGCGCCAGCAGCCAAGTGATAATTCGTAGTACGGGAGCCAAAAACATTCAGTACTTC
CASSQVIIRSTGAKNIQYF
>NA|TRBD2|TRBV2|TRBJ2-2
TGTGCCAGCACAGGACTAGCGGGAGCCGGGGAGCTGTTTTTT
CASTGLAGAGELFF
>few|NA|TRBV7-2|TRBJ2-3
TGTGCCAGCAGCTTACAACGGGGGCGCACAGATACGCAGTATTTT
CASSLQRGRTDTQYF
>NA|TRBD1|TRBV28|TRBJ2-7
TGTGCCAGCACCCGACAGGGGGCAACCGAGCAGTACTTC
CASTRQGATEQYF
>few|NA|TRBV4-2|TRBJ1-5
TGTGCCAGCAGCCAAGAGGAGGCCATGCACAATCAGCCCCAGCATTTT
CASSQEEAMHNQPQHF
>NA|TRBD1|TRBV7-3|TRBJ1-1
TGTGCCAGCAGCTCAAGGACAGGGCAAGCTTTCTTT
CASSSRTGQAFF
>few|TRBD1|TRBV27|TRBJ2-7
TGTGCCAGCAGTTTAATTCCGGGACAGGTGTACTACGAGCAGTACTTC
CASSLIPGQVYYEQYF
>few|NA|TRBV12-3/TRBV12-4|TRBJ2-7
TGTGCCAGCAGTTTCTCAGGGGTCGAGCAGTACTTC
CASSFSGVEQYF
>NA|NA|TRBV12-3/TRBV12-4|TRBJ2-3
TGTGCCAGCAGTTTAGCGCTTGGAGGCAGTACTAGCACAGATACGCAGTATTTT
CASSLALGGSTSTDTQYF
>NA|NA|TRBV5-1|TRBJ2-2
TGCGCCAGCAGCTTGGTTCGGGGAACAAACACCGGGGAGCTGTTTTTT
CASSLVRGTNTGELFF
>NA|TRBD1|TRBV5-1|TRBJ1-6
TGCGCCAGCAGCTTGGCCACGCAGACAGGGACACCCCTCCACTTT
CASSLATQTGTPLHF
>few|TRBD2|TRBV20-1|TRBJ2-3
TGCAGTGCTAGGTCTAGCGGGACATACACAGATACGCAGTATTTT
CSARSSGTYTDTQYF
>few|TRBD1|TRBV5-1|TRBJ1-2
TGCGCCAGCAGCCCGGGGACAGGGGACTATGGCTACACCTTC
CASSPGTGDYGYTF
>NA|NA|TRBV3-1|TRBJ2-3
TGTGCCAGCAGCCAAGGGAAGGCCAGTCGCACAGATACGCAGTATTTT
CASSQGKASRTDTQYF
>few|NA|TRBV9|TRBJ1-1
TGTGCCAGCAGCGGGAGAGGGGGTGACACTGAAGCTTTCTTT
CASSGRGGDTEAFF
>NA|NA|TRBV28|TRBJ2-7
TGTGCCAGCAGTTTAACCGGGAGAACCACCGAGCAGTACTTC
CASSLTGRTTEQYF
>NA|NA|TRBV7-7|TRBJ2-5
TGTGCTAGCAGCTTAGGCCTCAGGGGCTACCAAGAGACCCAGTACTTC
CASSLGLRGYQETQYF
>NA|TRBD2|TRBV10-2|TRBJ2-1
TGCGCCAGCAGGGGGACTAGCAATGAGCAGTTCTTC
CASRGTSNEQFF
>few|NA|TRBV27|TRBJ2-3
TGTGCCAGCAGTTTATTTCCCCCTAGCGAACAACTCACAGATACGCAGTATTTT
CASSLFPPSEQLTDTQYF
>NA|NA|TRBV12-3/TRBV12-4|TRBJ1-1
TGTGCCAGCAGTGGGTTGGGGCGGGCGAACACTGAAGCTTTCTTT
CASSGLGRANTEAFF
>NA|TRBD2|TRBV11-2|TRBJ2-1
TGTGCCAGCAGCTTAGTATTTAGCGGGAGCCTCAATGAGCAGTTCTTC
CASSLVFSGSLNEQFF
>NA|NA|TRBV15|TRBJ2-1
TGTGCCACCAGCCCTTCTGGCCCGAGGAATGAGCAGTTCTTC
CATSPSGPRNEQFF